Following are 6 T cell receptor beta chains from one sample sequenced in a study of cytomegalovirus exposure and HLA in healthy donors. A multiplex PCR was run with 60 Vbeta primers and 13 Jbeta primers. The protocol was immunoSEQ multiplex PCR, while the TCRdb copy is restricted to in-frame clones and leaves out a portion. The sample has over 40,000 clones, 77% seen once. Sequences were obtained from PBMCs. The receptors were gathered from a middle-aged woman in good health and CMV-seropositive.

The V and J genes are TRBV6-5 and TRBJ1-5, with 9 bases that match TRBD1. Trimming removed 6 bases from V and 4 bases from J; junction bases left unmatched: 4. Looked up from germline, CDR1 is MNHEY and CDR2 is SVGAGI. This CDR3 contains 14 residues. CDR3: CASRDRGKNQPQHF. The CDR3 nucleotides read TGTGCCAGCAGAGACAGGGGGAAGAATCAGCCCCAGCATTTT.

The chain is built from TRBV6-5 and TRBJ1-6; D is unresolved. V was cut by 7 bases and J by 11 bases, with 6 bases left in between. The CDR3 loop spans 10 amino acids. From germline, CDR1 is MNHEY and CDR2 SVGAGI. Here the CDR3 DNA reads TGTGCCAGCAAACTAACACCCCTCCACTTT. This sequence encodes CASKLTPLHF.

The rearrangement joins TRBV7-2 to TRBJ1-5; weak D call: TRBD1 (5 bases). The CDR3 is 14 amino acids. Germline lookup yields CDR1 SGHTA and CDR2 FQGNSA. Trimming left V 6 bases short and J 1 base short, with 10 bases between. The CDR3 bases are TGTGCCAGCAGTCAGGGCCAGAGCAATCAGCCCCAGCATTTT. It translates to CASSQGQSNQPQHF.

This clone was detected a few times. V and J are TRBV7-9 and TRBJ2-7; 9 bases are shared with TRBD1. This CDR3 is built from 13 residues. V shed 8 bases, J shed 3 bases, and the junction held 5 bases outside the gene matches. From germline, CDR1 is SEHNR and CDR2 FQNEAQ (reference sequence). CDR3 in DNA: TGTGCCAGCCGGCTGACAGGGGGCTACGAGCAGTACTTC. Its translation is CASRLTGGYEQYF.

This chain uses TRBV6-1 with TRBJ1-2; 8 nucleotides match TRBD1. Trimming removed 10 bases from V and 5 bases from J; junction bases left unmatched: 15. Germline-derived CDR1 and CDR2 are MNHNS and SASEGT. This CDR3 has 15 amino acids. CDR3 in DNA: TGTGCCACCCATCTTCTCGGACAGGGAGTTTATGGCTACACCTTC. Translated: CATHLLGQGVYGYTF.

The J gene is TRBJ2-3, the V gene TRBV5-1, with TRBD2 matching 15 bases. The CDR3 is 16 residues long. The ends lost 4 bases at V and 4 bases at J; junction bases unmatched: 4. CDR1 and CDR2 from the germline V gene are SGHRS and YFSETQ. DNA of the CDR3: TGCGCCAGCAGCCGGACTAGCGGGGGGGAAGCAGATACGCAGTATTTT. As protein: CASSRTSGGEADTQYF.